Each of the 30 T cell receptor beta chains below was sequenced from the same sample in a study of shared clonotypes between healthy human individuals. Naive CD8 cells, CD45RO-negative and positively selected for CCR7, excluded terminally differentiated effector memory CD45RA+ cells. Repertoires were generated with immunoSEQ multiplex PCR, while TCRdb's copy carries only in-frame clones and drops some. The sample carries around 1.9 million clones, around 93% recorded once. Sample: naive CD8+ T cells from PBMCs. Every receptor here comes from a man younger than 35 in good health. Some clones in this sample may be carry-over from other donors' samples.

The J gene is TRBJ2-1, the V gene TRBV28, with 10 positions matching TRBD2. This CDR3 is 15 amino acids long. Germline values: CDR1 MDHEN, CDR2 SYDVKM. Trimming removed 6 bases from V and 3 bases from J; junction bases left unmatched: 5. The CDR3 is CASRDGLADYNEQFF. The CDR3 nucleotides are TGTGCCAGCAGGGACGGACTAGCGGACTACAATGAGCAGTTCTTC.

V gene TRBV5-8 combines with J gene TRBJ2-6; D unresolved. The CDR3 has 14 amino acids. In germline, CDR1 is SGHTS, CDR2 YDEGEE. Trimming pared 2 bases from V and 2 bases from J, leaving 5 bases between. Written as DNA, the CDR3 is TGTGCCAGCAGCTTAAGCGCTGGGGCCAACGTCCTGACTTTC. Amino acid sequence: CASSLSAGANVLTF.

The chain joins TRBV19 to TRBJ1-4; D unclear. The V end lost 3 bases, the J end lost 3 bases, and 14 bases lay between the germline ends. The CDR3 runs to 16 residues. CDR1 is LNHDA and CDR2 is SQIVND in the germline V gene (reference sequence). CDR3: CASSMAVGGPNEKLFF. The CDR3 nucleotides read TGTGCCAGTAGTATGGCTGTCGGCGGTCCTAATGAAAAACTGTTTTTT.

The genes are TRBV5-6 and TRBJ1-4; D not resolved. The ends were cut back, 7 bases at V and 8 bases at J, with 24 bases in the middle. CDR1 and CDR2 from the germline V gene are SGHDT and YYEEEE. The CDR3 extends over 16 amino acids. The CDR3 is CASGGGTVRVREKLFF. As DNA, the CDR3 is TGTGCCAGCGGCGGAGGTACGGTTAGGGTTCGGGAAAAACTGTTTTTT.

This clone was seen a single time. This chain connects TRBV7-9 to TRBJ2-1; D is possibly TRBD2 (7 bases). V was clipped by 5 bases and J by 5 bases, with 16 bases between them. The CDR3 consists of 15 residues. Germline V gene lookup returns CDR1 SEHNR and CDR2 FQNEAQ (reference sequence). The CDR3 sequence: CASSPARGRDNEQFF. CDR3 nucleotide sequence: TGTGCCAGCAGCCCAGCAAGGGGGAGGGACAATGAGCAGTTCTTC.

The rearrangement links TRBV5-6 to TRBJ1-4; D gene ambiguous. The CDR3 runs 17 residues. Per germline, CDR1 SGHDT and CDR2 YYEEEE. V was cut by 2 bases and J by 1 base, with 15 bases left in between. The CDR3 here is CASSFGSPEGTNEKLFF. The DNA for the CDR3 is TGTGCCAGCAGCTTTGGTTCCCCCGAGGGAACTAATGAAAAACTGTTTTTT.

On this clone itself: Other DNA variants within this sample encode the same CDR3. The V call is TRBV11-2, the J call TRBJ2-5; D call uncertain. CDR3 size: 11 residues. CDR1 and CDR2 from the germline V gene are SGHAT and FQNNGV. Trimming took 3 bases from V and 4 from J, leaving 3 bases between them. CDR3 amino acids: CASSFAETQYF. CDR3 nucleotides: TGTGCCAGCAGCTTCGCAGAGACCCAGTACTTC.

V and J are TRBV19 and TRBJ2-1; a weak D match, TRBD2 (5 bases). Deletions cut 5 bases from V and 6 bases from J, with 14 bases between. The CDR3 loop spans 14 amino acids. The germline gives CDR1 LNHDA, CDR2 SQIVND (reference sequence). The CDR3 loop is CASSESGSVNEQFF. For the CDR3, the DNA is TGTGCCAGTAGTGAGTCGGGGTCTGTCAATGAGCAGTTCTTC.

The CDR3 sequence is CASSFPTTPGTGKGSRDEAFF. As DNA, the CDR3 is TGTGCCAGCAGCTTTCCCACGACACCCGGGACAGGTAAGGGAAGCCGAGATGAAGCTTTCTTT. The chain joins TRBV7-6 to TRBJ1-1; 8 nucleotides line up with TRBD1. The germline CDR1 and CDR2 sequences are SGHVS and FNYEAQ. The length of the CDR3 is 21 residues. V shed 3 bases, J shed 7 bases, and the junction held 28 bases outside the gene matches.

For the CDR3, the DNA is TGTGCCAGCATTTTATCTACAGGGGGATACGAGCAGTACTTC. Protein product: CASILSTGGYEQYF. The chain recombines TRBV2 with TRBJ2-7; 8 positions agree with TRBD1. The CDR3 length is 14 residues. The trim removed 7 bases at V and 4 bases at J, leaving 9 bases unmatched. The V gene's germline CDR1 is SNHLY and CDR2 FYNNEI.

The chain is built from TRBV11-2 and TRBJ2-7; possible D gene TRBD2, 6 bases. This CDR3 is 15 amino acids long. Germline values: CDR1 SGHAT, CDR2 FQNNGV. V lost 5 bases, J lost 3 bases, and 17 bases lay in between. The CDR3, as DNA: TGTGCCAGCAGCCTAGTCAGCGGAGGGAACTACGAGCAGTACTTC. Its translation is CASSLVSGGNYEQYF.

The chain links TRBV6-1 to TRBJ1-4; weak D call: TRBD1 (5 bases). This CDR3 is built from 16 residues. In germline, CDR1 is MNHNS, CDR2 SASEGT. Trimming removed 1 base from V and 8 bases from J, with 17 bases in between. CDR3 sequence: CASSEDPAGRYEKLFF. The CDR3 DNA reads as TGTGCCAGCAGTGAAGATCCGGCAGGGCGGTACGAAAAACTGTTTTTT.

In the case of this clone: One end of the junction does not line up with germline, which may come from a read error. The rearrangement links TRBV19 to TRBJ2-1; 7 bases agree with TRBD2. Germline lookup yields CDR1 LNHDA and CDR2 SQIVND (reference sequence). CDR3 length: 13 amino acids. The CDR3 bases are TGTGCCAGTAGTATTGGCGGGAGCCAAACGCTGCTCTTC. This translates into CASSIGGSQTLLF.

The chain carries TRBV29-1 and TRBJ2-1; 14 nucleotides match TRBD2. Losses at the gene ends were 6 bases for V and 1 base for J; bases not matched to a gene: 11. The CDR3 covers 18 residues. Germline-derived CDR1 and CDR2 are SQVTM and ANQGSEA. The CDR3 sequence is CSVAATSGRAISYNEQFF. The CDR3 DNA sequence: TGCAGCGTGGCAGCGACTAGCGGGAGGGCAATATCCTACAATGAGCAGTTCTTC.

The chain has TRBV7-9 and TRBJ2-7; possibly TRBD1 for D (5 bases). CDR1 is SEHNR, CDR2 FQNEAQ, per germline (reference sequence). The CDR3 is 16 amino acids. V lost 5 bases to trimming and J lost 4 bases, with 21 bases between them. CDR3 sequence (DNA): TGTGCCAGCAGCCCCCCACCGCAGGGCTCCCCTTACGAGCAGTACTTC. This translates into CASSPPPQGSPYEQYF.

The chain's CDR3 is CATGAGSSTDTQYF. Written as DNA, the CDR3 is TGTGCCACCGGGGCGGGTTCGAGCACAGATACGCAGTATTTT. This rearrangement joins TRBV15 to TRBJ2-3; D is tentatively TRBD1 or TRBD2 (5 bases each). The CDR3 has 14 amino acids. V lost 8 bases and J lost 0, with 12 bases in between. Looked up from germline, CDR1 is LNHNV and CDR2 is YYDKDF (reference sequence).

The CDR3 loop reads CASSPRLGTGRGYTF. The DNA of the CDR3 is TGTGCCAGCAGCCCTCGGTTAGGGACAGGGCGCGGCTACACCTTC. The chain recombines TRBV9 with TRBJ1-2; TRBD1 matches 9 bases. CDR3 length: 15 residues. The trim removed 4 bases at V and 8 bases at J, leaving 12 bases unmatched. Germline assignment: CDR1 SGDLS and CDR2 YYNGEE.

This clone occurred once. The CDR3 loop is CASSSYSTTGVSNQPQHF. The DNA for the CDR3 is TGTGCCAGCAGTTCCTACTCCACGACAGGGGTGAGCAATCAGCCCCAGCATTTT. This chain joins TRBV27 and TRBJ1-5, with 8 positions matching TRBD1. Germline V gene sequence: CDR1 MNHEY, CDR2 SMNVEV (reference sequence). CDR3 length: 18 amino acids. The J segment lost 1 base and the V segment lost 4 bases, leaving 12 bases of the junction unmatched.

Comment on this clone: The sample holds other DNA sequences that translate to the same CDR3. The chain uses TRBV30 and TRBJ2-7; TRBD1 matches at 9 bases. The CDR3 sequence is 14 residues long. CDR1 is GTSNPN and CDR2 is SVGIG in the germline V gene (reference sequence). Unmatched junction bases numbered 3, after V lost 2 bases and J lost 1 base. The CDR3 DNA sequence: TGTGCCTGGAGTTCCGGGACAGGGTCCTACGAGCAGTACTTC. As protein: CAWSSGTGSYEQYF.

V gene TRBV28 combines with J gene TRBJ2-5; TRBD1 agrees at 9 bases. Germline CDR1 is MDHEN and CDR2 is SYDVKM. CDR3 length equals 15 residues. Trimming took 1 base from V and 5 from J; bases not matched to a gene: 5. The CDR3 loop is CASSLSTGGGETQYF. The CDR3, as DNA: TGTGCCAGCAGTTTATCGACAGGGGGAGGGGAGACCCAGTACTTC.

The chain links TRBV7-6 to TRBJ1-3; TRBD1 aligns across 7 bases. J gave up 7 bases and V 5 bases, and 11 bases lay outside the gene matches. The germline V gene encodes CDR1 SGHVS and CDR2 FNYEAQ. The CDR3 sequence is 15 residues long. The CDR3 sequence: CASSNPGGSGNTIYF. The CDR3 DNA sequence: TGTGCCAGCAGCAACCCAGGGGGGAGTGGGAACACCATATATTTT. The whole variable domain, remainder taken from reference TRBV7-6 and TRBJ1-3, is GAGVSQSPRYKVTKRGQDVALRCDPISGHVSLYWYRQALGQGPEFLTYFNYEAQQDKSGLPNDRFSAERPEGSISTLTIQRTEQRDSAMYRCASSNPGGSGNTIYFGEGSWLTVV.

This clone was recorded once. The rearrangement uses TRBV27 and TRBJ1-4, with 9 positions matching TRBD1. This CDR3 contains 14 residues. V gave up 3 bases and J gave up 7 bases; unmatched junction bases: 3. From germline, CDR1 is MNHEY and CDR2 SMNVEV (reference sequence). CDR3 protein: CASSFRTGVEKLFF. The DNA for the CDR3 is TGTGCCAGCAGTTTCAGGACAGGGGTTGAAAAACTGTTTTTT.

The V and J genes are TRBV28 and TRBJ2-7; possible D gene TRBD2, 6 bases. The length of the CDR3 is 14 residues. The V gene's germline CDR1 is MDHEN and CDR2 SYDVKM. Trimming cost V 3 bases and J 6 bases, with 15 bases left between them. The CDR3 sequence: CASSFNPSVSEQYF. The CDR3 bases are TGTGCCAGCAGTTTTAATCCTAGCGTTTCCGAGCAGTACTTC.

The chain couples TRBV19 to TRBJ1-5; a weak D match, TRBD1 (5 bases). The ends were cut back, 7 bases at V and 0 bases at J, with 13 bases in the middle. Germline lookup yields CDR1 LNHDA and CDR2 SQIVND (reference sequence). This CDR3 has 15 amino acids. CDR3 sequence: CASNPMGGSNQPQHF. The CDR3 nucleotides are TGTGCCAGTAACCCTATGGGGGGTAGCAATCAGCCCCAGCATTTT.

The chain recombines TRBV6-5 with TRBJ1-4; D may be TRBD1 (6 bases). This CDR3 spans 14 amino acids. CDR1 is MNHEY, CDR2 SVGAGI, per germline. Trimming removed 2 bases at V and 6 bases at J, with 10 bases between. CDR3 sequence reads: CASSYVAGDEKLFF. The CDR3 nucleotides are TGTGCCAGCAGTTACGTGGCAGGGGATGAAAAACTGTTTTTT.

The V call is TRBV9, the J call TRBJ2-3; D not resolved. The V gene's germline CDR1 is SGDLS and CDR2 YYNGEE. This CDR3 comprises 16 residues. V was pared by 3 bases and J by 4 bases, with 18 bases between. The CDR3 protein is CASSGPDGAAADTQYF. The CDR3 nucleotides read TGTGCCAGCAGCGGTCCCGACGGCGCGGCCGCAGATACGCAGTATTTT.

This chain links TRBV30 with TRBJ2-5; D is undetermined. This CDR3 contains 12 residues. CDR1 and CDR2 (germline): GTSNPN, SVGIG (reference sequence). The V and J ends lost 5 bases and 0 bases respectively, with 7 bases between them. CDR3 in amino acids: CAWCRYQETQYF. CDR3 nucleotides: TGTGCCTGGTGCAGGTACCAAGAGACCCAGTACTTC.

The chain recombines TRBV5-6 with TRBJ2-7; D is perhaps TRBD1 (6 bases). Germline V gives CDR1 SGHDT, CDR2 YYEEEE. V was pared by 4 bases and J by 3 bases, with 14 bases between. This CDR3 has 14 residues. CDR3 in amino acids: CASSGGQSYYEQYF. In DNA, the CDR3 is TGTGCCAGCAGCGGCGGACAGAGCTACTACGAGCAGTACTTC.

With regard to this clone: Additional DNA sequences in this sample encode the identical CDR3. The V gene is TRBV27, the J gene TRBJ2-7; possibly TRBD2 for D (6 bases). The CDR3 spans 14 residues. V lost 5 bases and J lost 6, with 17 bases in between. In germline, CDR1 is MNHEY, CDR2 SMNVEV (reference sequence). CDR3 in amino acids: CASSLRDPRGEQYF. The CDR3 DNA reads TGTGCCAGCAGTCTCCGGGACCCGCGGGGCGAGCAGTACTTC.

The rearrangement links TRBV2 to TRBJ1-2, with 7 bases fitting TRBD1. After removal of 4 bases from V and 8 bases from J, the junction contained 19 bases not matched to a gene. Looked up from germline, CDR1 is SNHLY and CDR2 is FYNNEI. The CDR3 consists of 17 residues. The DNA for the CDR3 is TGTGCCAGCAGTGTTAGTTTACGGGAGACAGGGACGGAAGGCTACACCTTC. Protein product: CASSVSLRETGTEGYTF. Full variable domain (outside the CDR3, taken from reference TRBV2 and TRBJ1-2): EPEVTQTPSHQVTQMGQEVILRCVPISNHLYFYWYRQILGQKVEFLVSFYNNEISEKSEIFDDQFSVERPDGSNFTLKIRSTKLEDSAMYFCASSVSLRETGTEGYTFGSGTRLTVV.